The 8 T cell receptor beta chains below all came from one sample that was sequenced in a study of T cells in Graves' hyperthyroidism and ophthalmopathy. It was RNA transcripts that yielded the amplified TCR beta CDR3 regions. First-round RT-PCR with HTBI primers amplified the TCR CDR3 region. TCRdb reprocessed the multiplex PCR reads with MiXCR, giving one entry per CDR3 protein. Of more than 500,000 distinct CDR3 sequences listed, more than 15% are singletons. Sequencing used blood. Receptors were obtained from a woman under 40 with Graves' ophthalmopathy.

This clonotype occurred many times. The rearrangement uses TRBV12-3 or TRBV12-4 and TRBJ1-5; D may be TRBD1 (5 bases). The CDR3 is made up of 14 amino acids. Trimming shortened V by 5 bases and J by 4 bases, and 12 bases separated the two germline ends. CDR3 in DNA: TGTGCCAGCAGTACAAGACAGTTGAATCAGCCCCAGCATTTT. Translating gives CASSTRQLNQPQHF.

In this sample, this clonotype turned up many times. This sequence joins TRBV18 and TRBJ1-4, with D unresolved. The germline V and J ends were trimmed by 3 bases and 4 bases, with 9 bases remaining between them. This CDR3 has 14 residues. CDR1 and CDR2 from the germline V gene are KGHSH and LQKENI. In DNA, the CDR3 is TGTGCCAGCTCACCTTCGATGGTTAATGAAAAACTGTTTTTT. As protein: CASSPSMVNEKLFF. The complete variable domain, with remaining parts taken from reference TRBV18 and TRBJ1-4, reads NAGVMQNPRHLVRRRGQEARLRCSPMKGHSHVYWYRQLPEEGLKFMVYLQKENIIDESGMPKERFSAEFPKEGPSILRIQQVVRGDSAAYFCASSPSMVNEKLFFGSGTQLSVL.

The V gene is TRBV25-1, the J gene TRBJ2-1; possibly TRBD1 for D (6 bases). The V gene's germline CDR1 is MGHDK and CDR2 SYGVNS. This CDR3 spans 16 amino acids. Trimming left V 2 bases short and J 0 bases short, with 11 bases between. The CDR3 DNA is TGTGCCAGCAGTGAACAAAGGGGGAGCTCCTACAATGAGCAGTTCTTC. It encodes CASSEQRGSSYNEQFF.

This clonotype was recorded a few times. The chain has TRBV15 and TRBJ2-2, with D tentatively TRBD1 (5 bases). The V gene lost 3 bases and the J gene lost 3 bases, with 17 bases spanning the gap. The germline V gene has CDR1 LNHNV and CDR2 YYDKDF (reference sequence). This CDR3 has 17 residues. DNA of the CDR3: TGTGCCACCAGCAGGGTCTCTTGGACAATTTACACCGGGGAGCTGTTTTTT. Protein: CATSRVSWTIYTGELFF. Combining the CDR3 with reference TRBV15 and TRBJ2-2 gives the whole variable domain DAMVIQNPRYQVTQFGKPVTLSCSQTLNHNVMYWYQQKSSQAPKLLFHYYDKDFNNEADTPDNFQSRRPNTSFCFLDIRSPGLGDTAMYLCATSRVSWTIYTGELFFGEGSRLTVL.

The CDR3 DNA reads TGTGCCAGTAGTAACGCAGCCGAGCAGTACTTC. Translating it yields CASSNAAEQYF. The chain links TRBV19 to TRBJ2-7, with D unclear. Germline assignment: CDR1 LNHDA and CDR2 SQIVND (reference sequence). The CDR3 runs to 11 residues. Deletions cut 4 bases from V and 6 bases from J, with 7 bases between. The full variable domain, its missing parts supplied by reference TRBV19 and TRBJ2-7, is DGGITQSPKYLFRKEGQNVTLSCEQNLNHDAMYWYRQDPGQGLRLIYYSQIVNDFQKGDIAEGYSVSREKKESFPLTVTSAQKNPTAFYLCASSNAAEQYFGPGTRLTVT.

This clonotype was counted ten times or more. V usage is TRBV29-1 and J usage is TRBJ1-2; TRBD1 matches 7 bases. CDR1 SQVTM and CDR2 ANQGSEA come from the germline V gene. The CDR3 is 14 residues long. The V segment lost 3 bases and the J segment 8 bases; nucleotides outside the gene matches: 12. The CDR3 spells CSVDLRDREGGYTF. DNA of the CDR3: TGCAGCGTTGATTTGCGTGACAGGGAAGGAGGCTACACCTTC.

Note on this clonotype: One base away lies a much larger clone, so this may be a sequencing read error. The V gene is TRBV29-1, the J gene TRBJ2-1, with TRBD1 matching 8 bases. The CDR3 is 13 amino acids. V lost 6 bases and J lost 10; bases outside the gene matches: 11. The germline CDR1 and CDR2 sequences are SQVTM and ANQGSEA. The CDR3 region is CSVARTGIEEQFF. The CDR3 nucleotides are TGCAGCGTCGCGCGGACAGGGATTGAGGAGCAGTTCTTC.

This clonotype was seen many times. The chain has TRBV9 and TRBJ1-2; D gene unclear. Trimming pared 2 bases from V and 4 bases from J, leaving 9 bases between. This CDR3 is 13 amino acids long. The germline CDR1 and CDR2 sequences are SGDLS and YYNGEE. The CDR3 spells CASSVTSTYGYTF. CDR3 DNA sequence: TGTGCCAGCAGCGTGACGAGTACCTATGGCTACACCTTC. Complete variable domain (other parts from reference TRBV9 and TRBJ1-2): DSGVTQTPKHLITATGQRVTLRCSPRSGDLSVYWYQQSLDQGLQFLIQYYNGEERAKGNILERFSAQQFPDLHSELNLSSLELGDSALYFCASSVTSTYGYTFGSGTRLTVV.